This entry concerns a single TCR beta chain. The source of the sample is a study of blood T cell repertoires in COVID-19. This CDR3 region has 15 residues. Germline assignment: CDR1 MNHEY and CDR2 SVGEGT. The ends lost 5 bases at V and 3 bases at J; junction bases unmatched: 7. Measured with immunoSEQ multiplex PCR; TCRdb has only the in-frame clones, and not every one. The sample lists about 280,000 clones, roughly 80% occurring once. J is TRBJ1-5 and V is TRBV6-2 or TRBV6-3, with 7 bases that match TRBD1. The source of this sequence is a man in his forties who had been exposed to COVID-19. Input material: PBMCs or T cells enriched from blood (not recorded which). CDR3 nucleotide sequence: TGTGCCAGCAGTACCCAGACAGGGTACAATCAGCCCCAGCATTTT. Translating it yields CASSTQTGYNQPQHF.